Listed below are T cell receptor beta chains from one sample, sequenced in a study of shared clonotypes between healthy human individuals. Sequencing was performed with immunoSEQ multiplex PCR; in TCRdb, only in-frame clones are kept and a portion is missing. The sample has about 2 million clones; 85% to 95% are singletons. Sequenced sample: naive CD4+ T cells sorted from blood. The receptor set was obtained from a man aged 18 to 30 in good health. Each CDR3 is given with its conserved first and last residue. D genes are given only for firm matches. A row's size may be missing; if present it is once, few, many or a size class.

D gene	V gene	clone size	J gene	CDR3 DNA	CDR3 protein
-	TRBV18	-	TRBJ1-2	TGTGCCAGCTCACCACCGGTTGCAGGGGTAGAGGATGGCTACACCTTC	CASSPPVAGVEDGYTF
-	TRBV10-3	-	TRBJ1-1	TGTGCCATCAATGAGGGATTGAACACTGAAGCTTTCTTT	CAINEGLNTEAFF
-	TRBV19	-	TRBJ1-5	TGTGCCAGTAGTAACCGGGAGGGCAATCAGCCCCAGCATTTT	CASSNREGNQPQHF
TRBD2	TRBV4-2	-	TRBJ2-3	TGTGCCAGCAGCCAAGATCTTGCGGGAGGACCCACAGATACGCAGTATTTT	CASSQDLAGGPTDTQYF
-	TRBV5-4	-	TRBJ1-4	TGTGCCAGCAGCTTGTACCGCGTGAGGGAGGGCTTAACCCTTAATGAAAAACTGTTTTTT	CASSLYRVREGLTLNEKLFF
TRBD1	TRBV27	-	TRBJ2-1	TGTGCCAGCAGTACCTGGACAGGGGTCAATGAGCAGTTCTTC	CASSTWTGVNEQFF
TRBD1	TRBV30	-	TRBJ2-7	TGTGCCTGGAGAAAAGGACAGGGTGCCTACGAGCAGTACTTC	CAWRKGQGAYEQYF
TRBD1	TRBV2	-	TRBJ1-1	TGTGCCAGAAGGGGACAGATGAACACTGAAGCTTTCTTT	CARRGQMNTEAFF
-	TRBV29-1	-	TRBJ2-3	TGCAGCGTTGCGAATCTGGCGTACACAGATACGCAGTATTTT	CSVANLAYTDTQYF
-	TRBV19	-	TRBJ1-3	TGTGCCAGTAGTATGTTTGACGGCTCCTCAGAAGGAAACACCATATATTTT	CASSMFDGSSEGNTIYF
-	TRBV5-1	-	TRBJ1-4	TGCGCCAGCAGCTTCGCGAGGACAACTAATGAAAAACTGTTTTTT	CASSFARTTNEKLFF
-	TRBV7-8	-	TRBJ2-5	TGTGCCAGCACCGCCCGGGGGAGAGAAGAGACCCAGTACTTC	CASTARGREETQYF
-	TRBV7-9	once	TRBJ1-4	TGTGCCAGCAGCCTCGTTGGTGGTGATATAGCAACTAATGAAAAACTGTTTTTT	CASSLVGGDIATNEKLFF
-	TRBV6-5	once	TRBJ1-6	TGTGCCAGCCAACAAGCAGCGAATTCACCCCTCCACTTT	CASQQAANSPLHF
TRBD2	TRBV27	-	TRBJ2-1	TGTGCCAGCAGCCTTCTGGGGGGGAGCACGGGGAATGAGCAGTTCTTC	CASSLLGGSTGNEQFF
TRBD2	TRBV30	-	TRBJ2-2	TGTGCCTGGTCTCTAGCGGGGGGCACCGGGGAGCTGTTTTTT	CAWSLAGGTGELFF
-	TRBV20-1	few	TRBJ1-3	TGCAGTGCTACTAGGGGAAACACCATATATTTT	CSATRGNTIYF
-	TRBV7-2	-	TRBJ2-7	TGTGCCAGCAGCGAAGGAGTTTCCTACGAGCAGTACTTC	CASSEGVSYEQYF
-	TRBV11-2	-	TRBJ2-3	TGTGCCAGCAGCTTATGGGATCGGACAGATACGCAGTATTTT	CASSLWDRTDTQYF
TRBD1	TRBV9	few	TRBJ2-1	TGTGCCAGCAGCGCCTGGGGTGGGACAGGGGCCTACAATGAGCAGTTCTTC	CASSAWGGTGAYNEQFF
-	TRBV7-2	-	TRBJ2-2	TGTGCCAGCAGCCGGGACTTTTCGAACACCGGGGAGCTGTTTTTT	CASSRDFSNTGELFF
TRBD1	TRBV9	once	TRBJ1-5	TGTGCCAGCGACCGAGGCAGGGGGCAATGGCAGCCCCAGCATTTT	CASDRGRGQWQPQHF
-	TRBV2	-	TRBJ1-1	TGTGCCAGCAGTGTTGACATGTTGAATGAAGCTTTCTTT	CASSVDMLNEAFF
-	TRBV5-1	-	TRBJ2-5	TGCGCCAGCAGCCCCAGTCCGGGAGAGACCCAGTACTTC	CASSPSPGETQYF
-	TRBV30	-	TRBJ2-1	TGTGCCTGGAGTGCTAGAGGTGTGGAGCAGTTCTTC	CAWSARGVEQFF
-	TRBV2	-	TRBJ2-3	TGTGCCAGCGCCGTAGGTCGCGGCACAGATACGCAGTATTTT	CASAVGRGTDTQYF
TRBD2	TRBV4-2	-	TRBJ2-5	TGTGCCAGCAGTTCCCTAGCGGGGGGACAAGAGACCCAGTACTTC	CASSSLAGGQETQYF
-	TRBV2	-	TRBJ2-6	TGTGCCAGCAGTGTTCAGGGGCCTGGGGCCAACGTCCTGACTTTC	CASSVQGPGANVLTF
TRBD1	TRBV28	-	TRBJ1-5	TGTGCCAGCAGCCCTAGGGACAGGGGCAATCAGCCCCAGCATTTT	CASSPRDRGNQPQHF
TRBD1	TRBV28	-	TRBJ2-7	TGTGCCAGCAGGGGGCCGGGACAGGGTGGCTACGAGCAGTACTTC	CASRGPGQGGYEQYF
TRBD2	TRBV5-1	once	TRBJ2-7	TGCGCCAGCAGCTATCGCGGGGGGGCCGGCGATTCTTATTCCTACGAGCAGTACTTC	CASSYRGGAGDSYSYEQYF
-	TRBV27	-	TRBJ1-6	TGTGCCAGCACCCCTCAGGGGTATAATTCACCCCTCCACTTT	CASTPQGYNSPLHF
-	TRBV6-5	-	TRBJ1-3	TGTGCCAGCAGCCGGGCGGGTAACTCTGGAAACACCATATATTTT	CASSRAGNSGNTIYF
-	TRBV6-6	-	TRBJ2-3	TGTGCCAGCAGTTTTTTGGTTAGCGGACGCACAGATACGCAGTATTTT	CASSFLVSGRTDTQYF
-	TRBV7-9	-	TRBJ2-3	TGTGCCAGCAGCTTCCTATCGCCGGGAGTTCGTGGAGATACGCAGTATTTT	CASSFLSPGVRGDTQYF
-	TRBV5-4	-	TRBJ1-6	TGTGCCAGCAGCGACCCCAGGGCTAATAATTCACCCCTCCACTTT	CASSDPRANNSPLHF
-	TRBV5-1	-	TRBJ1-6	TGCGCCAGCAGCTTGGGCCGGGACGCCCTCCACTTT	CASSLGRDALHF
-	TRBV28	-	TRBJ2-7	TGTGCCAGCAGTTACAGGGAGACCTACGAGCAGTACTTC	CASSYRETYEQYF
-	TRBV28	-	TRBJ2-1	TGTGCCAGCCTCCGAGACCTTTCAGCGCGGGGGCAGTTCTTC	CASLRDLSARGQFF
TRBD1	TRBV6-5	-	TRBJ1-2	TGTGCCAGCAGTTACTCGGGGACAGTAGGGAATGGCTACACCTTC	CASSYSGTVGNGYTF
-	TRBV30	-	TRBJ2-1	TGTGCCTGGAGTAATGTAGGGTCTAGCATGGGTGAGCAGTTCTTC	CAWSNVGSSMGEQFF
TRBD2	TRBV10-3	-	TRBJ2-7	TGTGCCATCAGGCCCAATAGCGGGACAACCTACGAGCAGTACTTC	CAIRPNSGTTYEQYF
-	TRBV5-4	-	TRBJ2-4	TGTGCCAGCAGCCTCGGAGGGGGGGGCAAAAACATTCAGTACTTC	CASSLGGGGKNIQYF
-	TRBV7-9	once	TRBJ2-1	TGTGCCAGCAGCTTAGCGGGAGGCCCTACAAATGAGCAGTTCTTC	CASSLAGGPTNEQFF
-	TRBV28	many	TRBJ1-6	TGTGCCAGCGGGTTGAATTCACCCCTCCACTTT	CASGLNSPLHF
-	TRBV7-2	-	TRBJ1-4	TGTGCCCGACTCGCTAATGAAAAACTGTTTTTT	CARLANEKLFF
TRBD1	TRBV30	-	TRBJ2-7	TGTGCCGGTGACAGGGGGGCCGAGCAGTACTTC	CAGDRGAEQYF
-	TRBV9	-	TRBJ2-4	TGTGCCAGCAGCGTAGGACTAGCCAAAAACATTCAGTACTTC	CASSVGLAKNIQYF
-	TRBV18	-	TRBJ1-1	TGTGCCAGCGCGACGAGGAGAGGGGACACTGAAGCTTTCTTT	CASATRRGDTEAFF
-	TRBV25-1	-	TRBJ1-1	TGTGCCAGCTCGTACTCAGGGGCGGTAAACACTGAAGCTTTCTTT	CASSYSGAVNTEAFF
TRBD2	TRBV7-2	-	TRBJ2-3	TGTGCCAGCAGCTTAGCACCTAGCGGGAGCACAGATACGCAGTATTTT	CASSLAPSGSTDTQYF
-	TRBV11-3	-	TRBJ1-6	TGTGCCAGCAGCTTAGCGGCAGGCAATAATTCACCCCTCCACTTT	CASSLAAGNNSPLHF
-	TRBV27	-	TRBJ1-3	TGTGCCAGCAGTCGCGTGGGGCTCGGAAACACCATATATTTT	CASSRVGLGNTIYF